Listed below are T cell receptor beta chains from one sample, sequenced in a study of T-cell reconstitution after alpha-beta-depleted transplantation in children. TCRdb reanalysed the PCR reads using MiXCR and keeps one entry per CDR3 protein. The top ten clones hold approximately 25% of a sample with about 110,000 distinct CDR3 sequences, 5% to 8% of them seen once. The source was PBMCs, mostly from graft donor cells, collected 360 days after TCRalphabeta/CD19-depleted stem cell transplant. The receptor source for this set is a male patient under 10 years old who had a stem cell transplant for acute lymphoblastic leukemia, so the T cells may come from the graft donor. The conserved cysteine and the conserved F or W are not part of the CDR3 here. Each record gives: V gene, D gene, J gene, CDR3 length, CDR3 protein. D genes are given only for firm matches.

TRBV24-1	.	TRBJ2-5	14	ATSDLEGTRRETQY
TRBV7-8	.	TRBJ2-1	12	ASSLKGRNNEQF
TRBV9	TRBD1	TRBJ1-2	14	ASSVAPGQASYGYT
TRBV20-1	.	TRBJ2-2	14	SARGPGHRTTGELF
TRBV7-2	.	TRBJ1-5	11	ASSLDIDQPQH
TRBV9	TRBD1	TRBJ2-7	12	ASSVAQGADEQY
TRBV7-9	.	TRBJ2-2	14	ASSLARGANTGELF
TRBV15	.	TRBJ2-3	11	ATSRVEGGGQY
TRBV10-2	.	TRBJ1-1	12	ASSVVRMNTEAF
TRBV10-3	.	TRBJ2-1	13	AISESGRVYNEQF
TRBV24-1	.	TRBJ2-5	13	ATSDPRDRQETQY
TRBV9	.	TRBJ2-5	13	ASSVQGRHQETQY
TRBV11-1	TRBD2	TRBJ2-1	14	ASSFFSGRATNEQF
TRBV6-2/TRBV6-3	.	TRBJ1-5	15	ASSYPQSHYSNQPQH
TRBV11-2	TRBD2	TRBJ2-1	15	ASSLVPGLAGRNEQF
TRBV7-3	.	TRBJ1-3	11	ASSQYLGNTIY
TRBV18	.	TRBJ2-2	15	ASSPSTATSVTGELF
TRBV15	.	TRBJ2-7	10	ATSRWGNEQY
TRBV5-6	.	TRBJ2-1	9	ASSQGRGQF
TRBV4-3	TRBD2	TRBJ2-1	17	ASSQEIPGTSGGYNEQF
TRBV10-3	TRBD1	TRBJ2-1	13	AISPGTGRRNEQF
TRBV2	.	TRBJ2-1	9	ASERGGEQF
TRBV6-5	.	TRBJ1-1	11	ASSRGGYTEAF
TRBV15	TRBD2	TRBJ2-2	14	ATSGRLAGTTGELF
TRBV6-5	TRBD2	TRBJ2-3	14	ASSSQGGRQADTQY
TRBV29-1	.	TRBJ1-1	10	SVEGHFTEAF
TRBV7-8	.	TRBJ1-5	14	ASSLAGVFSNQPQH
TRBV5-1	TRBD1	TRBJ2-2	13	ASSVRDRGSGELF
TRBV5-1	.	TRBJ2-7	11	ASRVDESYEQY
TRBV29-1	.	TRBJ1-4	11	SVPGTANEKLF
TRBV6-1	.	TRBJ2-7	12	ASSPRGRDYEQY
TRBV7-9	.	TRBJ2-4	13	ASSSSGTGKNIQY
TRBV28	.	TRBJ2-7	11	ASSLLEPYEQY
TRBV27	TRBD2	TRBJ2-5	13	ASSLRGRAGETQY
TRBV5-1	TRBD1	TRBJ2-7	14	ASSPGQGLVAYEQY
TRBV12-5	TRBD1	TRBJ1-2	13	ASGLSSGGGYGYT
TRBV27	TRBD1	TRBJ2-5	13	ASRDRDSWGETQY
TRBV7-9	.	TRBJ2-1	13	ASSPRDFSYNEQF
TRBV6-1	.	TRBJ2-7	13	ASRRTSRSSYEQY
TRBV12-5	TRBD1	TRBJ2-5	12	ASGLTGGDETQY
TRBV6-2/TRBV6-3	.	TRBJ1-5	14	ASSFLDISPSQPQH
TRBV27	.	TRBJ1-3	12	ASSPTFSGNTIY
TRBV6-1	.	TRBJ2-2	13	ASSKTGRNTGELF
TRBV4-2	TRBD1	TRBJ1-2	11	ASSQGGGDGYT
TRBV6-6	.	TRBJ2-7	11	ASSLQGPYEQY
TRBV11-3	TRBD2	TRBJ2-2	12	ASSLGTSTGELF